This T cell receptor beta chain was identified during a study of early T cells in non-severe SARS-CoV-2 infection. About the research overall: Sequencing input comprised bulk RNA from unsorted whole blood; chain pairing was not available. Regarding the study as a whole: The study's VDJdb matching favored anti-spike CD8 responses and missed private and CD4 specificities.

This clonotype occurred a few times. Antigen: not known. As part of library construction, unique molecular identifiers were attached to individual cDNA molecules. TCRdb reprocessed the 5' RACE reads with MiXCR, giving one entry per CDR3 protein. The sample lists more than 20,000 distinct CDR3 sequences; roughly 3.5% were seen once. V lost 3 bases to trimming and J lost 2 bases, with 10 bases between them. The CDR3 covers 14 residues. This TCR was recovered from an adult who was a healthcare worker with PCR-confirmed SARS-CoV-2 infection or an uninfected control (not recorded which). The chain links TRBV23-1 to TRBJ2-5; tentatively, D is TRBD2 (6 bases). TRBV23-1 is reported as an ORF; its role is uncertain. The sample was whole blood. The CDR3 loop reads CASSQAGCQETQYF. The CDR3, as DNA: TGCGCCAGCAGTCAGGCGGGATGTCAAGAGACCCAGTACTTC.